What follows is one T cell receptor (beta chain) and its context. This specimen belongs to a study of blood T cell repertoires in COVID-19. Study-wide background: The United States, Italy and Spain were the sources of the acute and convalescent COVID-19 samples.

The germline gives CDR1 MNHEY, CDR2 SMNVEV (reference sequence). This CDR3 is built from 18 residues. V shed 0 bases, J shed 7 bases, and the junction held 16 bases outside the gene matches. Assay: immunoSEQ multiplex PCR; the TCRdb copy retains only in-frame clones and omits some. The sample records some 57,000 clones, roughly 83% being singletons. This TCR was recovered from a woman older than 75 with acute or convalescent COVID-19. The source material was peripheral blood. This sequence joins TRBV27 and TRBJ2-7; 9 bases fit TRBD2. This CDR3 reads CASSLSRPHGGRAQEQYV. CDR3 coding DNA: TGTGCCAGCAGTTTATCTCGGCCCCATGGCGGGAGGGCCCAGGAGCAGTACGTC.